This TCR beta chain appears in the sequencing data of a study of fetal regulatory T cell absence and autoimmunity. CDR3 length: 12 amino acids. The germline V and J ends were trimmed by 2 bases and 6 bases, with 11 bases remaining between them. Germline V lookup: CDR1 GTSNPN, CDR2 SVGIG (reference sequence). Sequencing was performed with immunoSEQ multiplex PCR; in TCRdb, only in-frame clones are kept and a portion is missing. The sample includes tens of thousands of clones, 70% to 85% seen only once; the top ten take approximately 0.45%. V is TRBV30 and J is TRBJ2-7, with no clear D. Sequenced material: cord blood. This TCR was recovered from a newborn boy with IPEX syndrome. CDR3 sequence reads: CAWSRLNREQYF. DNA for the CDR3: TGTGCCTGGAGTAGATTAAATCGCGAGCAGTACTTC.